A selection of T cell receptor beta chains follows, all from one sample in a study of graft-versus-host responses after intestinal transplantation. Which antigens these TCRs recognize remains unknown. Assay: immunoSEQ multiplex PCR; the TCRdb copy retains only in-frame clones and omits some. In the table there are roughly 100,000 clones, over 85% of which are singletons. The starting material was unstimulated CD8+ T cells sorted from spleen or lymph node cells, obtained before intestinal transplant. The receptors stem from a human donor who received an intestinal transplant. The CDR3 runs from the conserved cysteine through the conserved F or W. The order of the fields is D gene, J gene, V gene, clone size, CDR3 DNA, CDR3 protein. D genes are given only for firm matches. Clone size is given for some rows only: seen once, a few or many times, or a class if the clone is expanded.

d_gene: NA; j_gene: TRBJ2-7; v_gene: TRBV4-1; abundance: NA; CDR3nt: TGCGCCAGCAGCCAAGAACTAGGGAGCTCCTACGAGCAGTACTTC; CDR3aa: CASSQELGSSYEQYF
d_gene: TRBD2; j_gene: TRBJ2-2; v_gene: TRBV6-1; abundance: NA; CDR3nt: TGTGCCAGCAGTGAAGAAATAGTTACTAGCGGTCCCGGGGAGCTGTTTTTT; CDR3aa: CASSEEIVTSGPGELFF
d_gene: NA; j_gene: TRBJ2-5; v_gene: TRBV18; abundance: NA; CDR3nt: TGTGCCAGCTCAGCTCAGGGGAGGGGGACCCAAGAGACCCAGTACTTC; CDR3aa: CASSAQGRGTQETQYF
d_gene: TRBD1; j_gene: TRBJ1-1; v_gene: TRBV27; abundance: NA; CDR3nt: TGTGCCAGCAGTCGACAGGGCATGAACACTGAAGCTTTCTTT; CDR3aa: CASSRQGMNTEAFF
d_gene: NA; j_gene: TRBJ2-7; v_gene: TRBV6-1; abundance: NA; CDR3nt: TGTGCCAGCAGTGACTGGGGCTACGAGCAGTACTTC; CDR3aa: CASSDWGYEQYF
d_gene: TRBD1; j_gene: TRBJ1-2; v_gene: TRBV4-1; abundance: NA; CDR3nt: TGCGCCAGCAGCCACGGACAGGCGGACTATGGCTACACCTTC; CDR3aa: CASSHGQADYGYTF
d_gene: NA; j_gene: TRBJ2-1; v_gene: TRBV4-1; abundance: NA; CDR3nt: TGCGCCAGCAGCCAAGATAGGGGGATTTACAATGAGCAGTTCTTC; CDR3aa: CASSQDRGIYNEQFF
d_gene: NA; j_gene: TRBJ1-3; v_gene: TRBV4-2; abundance: NA; CDR3nt: TGTGCCAGCAGCCAAGAAGCGGACAGTCGTGGAAACACCATATATTTT; CDR3aa: CASSQEADSRGNTIYF
d_gene: NA; j_gene: TRBJ2-1; v_gene: TRBV7-2; abundance: NA; CDR3nt: TGTGCCAGCACCCAGGACCGAATGAACAATGAGCAGTTCTTC; CDR3aa: CASTQDRMNNEQFF
d_gene: NA; j_gene: TRBJ2-2; v_gene: TRBV6-5; abundance: NA; CDR3nt: TGTGCCAGCAGTGCCTGGATGCACACCGGGGAGCTGTTTTTT; CDR3aa: CASSAWMHTGELFF
d_gene: NA; j_gene: TRBJ1-1; v_gene: TRBV5-5; abundance: NA; CDR3nt: TGTGCCAGCAGCTTCTGGGGCCTGGGAACTGAAGCTTTCTTT; CDR3aa: CASSFWGLGTEAFF
d_gene: NA; j_gene: TRBJ2-1; v_gene: TRBV4-1; abundance: NA; CDR3nt: TGCGCCAGCCGTGGACCGAGCTCCTACAATGAGCAGTTCTTC; CDR3aa: CASRGPSSYNEQFF
d_gene: NA; j_gene: TRBJ1-1; v_gene: TRBV19; abundance: NA; CDR3nt: TGTGCCAGTAGTTGGCAGGCTGAAGCTTTCTTT; CDR3aa: CASSWQAEAFF
d_gene: NA; j_gene: TRBJ2-1; v_gene: TRBV4-1; abundance: NA; CDR3nt: TGCGCCAGCAGCCCGTCGGGGAATGAGCAGTTCTTC; CDR3aa: CASSPSGNEQFF
d_gene: NA; j_gene: TRBJ2-7; v_gene: TRBV7-9; abundance: NA; CDR3nt: TGTGCCAGCAGCTTCGGCCCCGGAGGGAGCGACGAGCAGTACTTC; CDR3aa: CASSFGPGGSDEQYF
d_gene: NA; j_gene: TRBJ2-7; v_gene: TRBV5-6; abundance: NA; CDR3nt: TGTGCCAGCAGCTTGTCGGACAGATTAATCTACGAGCAGTACTTC; CDR3aa: CASSLSDRLIYEQYF
d_gene: NA; j_gene: TRBJ1-2; v_gene: TRBV18; abundance: NA; CDR3nt: TGTGCCAGCTCACCGGAGGGACACATCTATGGCTACACCTTC; CDR3aa: CASSPEGHIYGYTF
d_gene: NA; j_gene: TRBJ1-3; v_gene: TRBV6-1; abundance: NA; CDR3nt: TGTGCCAGCAGTGAGTCGAGGTGGGTCTCTGGAAACACCATATATTTT; CDR3aa: CASSESRWVSGNTIYF
d_gene: NA; j_gene: TRBJ2-1; v_gene: TRBV14; abundance: NA; CDR3nt: TGTGCCAGCAGCCACCGGGATTTAGGGCTAGGGGACCCCAATGAGCAGTTCTTC; CDR3aa: CASSHRDLGLGDPNEQFF
d_gene: NA; j_gene: TRBJ1-3; v_gene: TRBV9; abundance: NA; CDR3nt: TGTGCCAGCAGCGTAGATAACGGCTCTGGAAACACCATATATTTT; CDR3aa: CASSVDNGSGNTIYF
d_gene: TRBD1; j_gene: TRBJ2-6; v_gene: TRBV5-1; abundance: NA; CDR3nt: TGCGCCAGCAGCTGGGGGACAGGGGGTACTGGGGCCAACGTCCTGACTTTC; CDR3aa: CASSWGTGGTGANVLTF
d_gene: TRBD1; j_gene: TRBJ2-1; v_gene: TRBV2; abundance: NA; CDR3nt: TGTGCCAGCAGACCCCAGACAGGGCTCGACAATGAGCAGTTCTTC; CDR3aa: CASRPQTGLDNEQFF
d_gene: TRBD2; j_gene: TRBJ2-1; v_gene: TRBV7-6; abundance: NA; CDR3nt: TGTGCCAGCAGCGTTACTAGCGGGGGGCCAGGGAATGAGCAGTTCTTC; CDR3aa: CASSVTSGGPGNEQFF
d_gene: TRBD1; j_gene: TRBJ2-1; v_gene: TRBV7-8; abundance: NA; CDR3nt: TGTGCCAGCAGCTTGTCAGGGGGCCTTTACAATGAGCAGTTCTTC; CDR3aa: CASSLSGGLYNEQFF
d_gene: NA; j_gene: TRBJ1-2; v_gene: TRBV19; abundance: NA; CDR3nt: TGTGCCAGTAGTATTGGGCAATACTACCGTGCTAACTATGGCTACACCTTC; CDR3aa: CASSIGQYYRANYGYTF
d_gene: NA; j_gene: TRBJ2-5; v_gene: TRBV28; abundance: NA; CDR3nt: TGTGCCAGCAGTTTAGTAGGTCTCGGCTCGGAGACCCAGTACTTC; CDR3aa: CASSLVGLGSETQYF
d_gene: TRBD1; j_gene: TRBJ2-2; v_gene: TRBV4-1; abundance: NA; CDR3nt: TGCGCCAGCAGCCAAGGGGGGATCGACAGGGGGCTTGACGGGGAGCTGTTTTTT; CDR3aa: CASSQGGIDRGLDGELFF
d_gene: NA; j_gene: TRBJ2-5; v_gene: TRBV7-3; abundance: NA; CDR3nt: TGTGCCAGCAGCTTAGGGGAAAACCACTTGGAGACCCAGTACTTC; CDR3aa: CASSLGENHLETQYF
d_gene: TRBD2; j_gene: TRBJ2-5; v_gene: TRBV4-1; abundance: NA; CDR3nt: TGCGCCAGCAGCCAAGCGTTTCCGGCGGGGGGGCCCTTTGAGACCCAGTACTTC; CDR3aa: CASSQAFPAGGPFETQYF
d_gene: TRBD1; j_gene: TRBJ2-5; v_gene: TRBV7-9; abundance: once; CDR3nt: TGTGCCAGCAGCTTAGACCGTACAGGGGGGGAGACCCAGTACTTC; CDR3aa: CASSLDRTGGETQYF
d_gene: TRBD2; j_gene: TRBJ2-3; v_gene: TRBV13; abundance: NA; CDR3nt: TGTGCCAGCAGCTTAAGGGTCCGGGTAGCGGGGACTAGCACAGATACGCAGTATTTT; CDR3aa: CASSLRVRVAGTSTDTQYF
d_gene: NA; j_gene: TRBJ1-5; v_gene: TRBV7-2; abundance: NA; CDR3nt: TGTGCCAGCAGCTTATTGGGGAGATATCAGCCCCAGCATTTT; CDR3aa: CASSLLGRYQPQHF
d_gene: TRBD2; j_gene: TRBJ2-1; v_gene: TRBV2; abundance: NA; CDR3nt: TGTGCCAGCCGAGCGGGGGTAAGCTCCTACAATGAGCAGTTCTTC; CDR3aa: CASRAGVSSYNEQFF
d_gene: TRBD1; j_gene: TRBJ1-2; v_gene: TRBV6-5; abundance: NA; CDR3nt: TGTGCCAGCAGTTACTCCCCCCCTTGGACAGGGGTTGGCTACACCTTC; CDR3aa: CASSYSPPWTGVGYTF
d_gene: NA; j_gene: TRBJ1-5; v_gene: TRBV7-8; abundance: NA; CDR3nt: TGTGCCAGCCGACCCCAAGGTAGCAATCAGCCCCAGCATTTT; CDR3aa: CASRPQGSNQPQHF
d_gene: NA; j_gene: TRBJ2-7; v_gene: TRBV7-9; abundance: NA; CDR3nt: TGTGCCAGCAGCCAAGAAGCTGGGACTTTATCCTACGAGCAGTACTTC; CDR3aa: CASSQEAGTLSYEQYF
d_gene: NA; j_gene: TRBJ1-5; v_gene: TRBV4-1; abundance: NA; CDR3nt: TGCGCCAGCAGCCAACCAGGAGACGGCAATCAGCCCCAGCATTTT; CDR3aa: CASSQPGDGNQPQHF
d_gene: TRBD1; j_gene: TRBJ2-7; v_gene: TRBV5-8; abundance: NA; CDR3nt: TGTGCCAGCAGCCCCGGGACAGGGGTGTACGAGCAGTACTTC; CDR3aa: CASSPGTGVYEQYF
d_gene: TRBD1; j_gene: TRBJ2-7; v_gene: TRBV19; abundance: once; CDR3nt: TGTGCCAGTAGTCTCGGGACAGGGGAAGAGCAGTACTTC; CDR3aa: CASSLGTGEEQYF
d_gene: NA; j_gene: TRBJ2-7; v_gene: TRBV5-4; abundance: NA; CDR3nt: TGTGCCAGCAGCTTAGACACCCAATTCTACGAGCAGTACTTC; CDR3aa: CASSLDTQFYEQYF
d_gene: TRBD2; j_gene: TRBJ2-7; v_gene: TRBV4-1; abundance: NA; CDR3nt: TGCGCCAGCAGCCCTTTAGCGGGGGGTTACGAGCAGTACTTC; CDR3aa: CASSPLAGGYEQYF
d_gene: NA; j_gene: TRBJ2-5; v_gene: TRBV7-9; abundance: NA; CDR3nt: TGTGCCAGCAGCTTAGTTGATGACCAAGAGACCCAGTACTTC; CDR3aa: CASSLVDDQETQYF
d_gene: NA; j_gene: TRBJ2-1; v_gene: TRBV7-2; abundance: NA; CDR3nt: TGTGCCAGCAGCTACACGGGGCTTACTGAAGCGAGAAATGAGCAGTTCTTC; CDR3aa: CASSYTGLTEARNEQFF
d_gene: NA; j_gene: TRBJ2-1; v_gene: TRBV12-5; abundance: NA; CDR3nt: TGTGCTAGTGGTCCGGGGGGCCGAACAGTCTACAATGAGCAGTTCTTC; CDR3aa: CASGPGGRTVYNEQFF
d_gene: NA; j_gene: TRBJ2-7; v_gene: TRBV7-9; abundance: NA; CDR3nt: TGTGCCAGCAGCTATGGGACGGGATCCTACGAGCAGTACTTC; CDR3aa: CASSYGTGSYEQYF
d_gene: NA; j_gene: TRBJ2-5; v_gene: TRBV21-1; abundance: NA; CDR3nt: TGTGCCAGCAGCAAACGGAAAACAGGGGTAAAAGAGACCCAGTACTTC; CDR3aa: CASSKRKTGVKETQYF
d_gene: TRBD1; j_gene: TRBJ1-2; v_gene: TRBV6-1; abundance: NA; CDR3nt: TGTGCCAGCAGTGAAGGCTTTGGGACAGGGGGCGCAGATGGCTACACCTTC; CDR3aa: CASSEGFGTGGADGYTF
d_gene: NA; j_gene: TRBJ2-5; v_gene: TRBV30; abundance: NA; CDR3nt: TGTGCCTGGAGTGACGGTATCAGGGGGGTAGAGACCCAGTACTTC; CDR3aa: CAWSDGIRGVETQYF
d_gene: TRBD1; j_gene: TRBJ1-5; v_gene: TRBV30; abundance: NA; CDR3nt: TGTGCCTGGAGTGTTCAAATCTTGGGGCAGGGGGCTTACTTAGGGATGGATGACAATCAGCCCCAGCATTTT; CDR3aa: CAWSVQILGQGAYLGMDDNQPQHF
d_gene: NA; j_gene: TRBJ1-4; v_gene: TRBV7-9; abundance: NA; CDR3nt: TGTGCCAGCAGCTCCCTACTGCGGGGAGACGAAAAACTGTTTTTT; CDR3aa: CASSSLLRGDEKLFF
d_gene: NA; j_gene: TRBJ1-6; v_gene: TRBV27; abundance: NA; CDR3nt: TGTGCCAGCAGTTTCTCCCCCGGTTCACCCCTCCACTTT; CDR3aa: CASSFSPGSPLHF
d_gene: TRBD1; j_gene: TRBJ2-7; v_gene: TRBV29-1; abundance: NA; CDR3nt: TGCAGCGCCGGGACAGACAGCTCCTACGAGCAGTACTTC; CDR3aa: CSAGTDSSYEQYF
d_gene: TRBD1; j_gene: TRBJ1-2; v_gene: TRBV5-1; abundance: NA; CDR3nt: TGCGCCAGCACAGGGGGGATCAACTATGGCTACACCTTC; CDR3aa: CASTGGINYGYTF